These 32 T cell receptor beta chains were sequenced from one sample in a study of T cell responses to AZD1222 COVID-19 vaccine. The data were produced by immunoSEQ multiplex PCR, yet TCRdb's version contains in-frame clones alone and is incomplete. The sample holds approximately 84,000 clones, 75% to 90% seen once. The material sequenced was peripheral blood, taken 28 days after the second AZD1222 dose. These TCRs come from an adult who received the AZD1222 COVID-19 vaccine.

The V call is TRBV6-2 or TRBV6-3, the J call TRBJ1-6, with a weak D call TRBD1 (5 bases). V shed 2 bases and J shed 2 bases, with 7 bases lying between them. This CDR3 is built from 15 residues. Germline values: CDR1 MNHEY, CDR2 SVGEGT. The CDR3 nucleotides are TGTGCCAGCAGTTACGGGGGGACCTATAATTCACCCCTCCACTTT. Its translation is CASSYGGTYNSPLHF.

The V call is TRBV18, the J call TRBJ2-2, with 7 bases fitting TRBD1. This CDR3 has 15 amino acids. Per germline, CDR1 KGHSH and CDR2 LQKENI. The J segment lost 0 bases and the V segment lost 8 bases, leaving 6 bases of the junction unmatched. The CDR3 spells CASNGGQTNTGELFF. The DNA for the CDR3 is TGTGCCAGCAATGGGGGACAGACGAACACCGGGGAGCTGTTTTTT.

The count of this clone is one. The gene calls are TRBV4-3 and TRBJ2-3; 9 bases fit TRBD1. V lost 1 base and J lost 4; bases outside the gene matches: 6. The CDR3 length is 16 residues. Germline V gives CDR1 LGHNA, CDR2 YSLEER. Here the CDR3 DNA reads TGCGCCAGCAGCCAAGCTCCGACAGGGGGGGCAGATACGCAGTATTTT. This sequence encodes CASSQAPTGGADTQYF.

The sample holds one count of this clone. V and J are TRBV9 and TRBJ2-4, with 9 bases matching TRBD2. Looked up from germline, CDR1 is SGDLS and CDR2 is YYNGEE. Germline trimming cut 6 bases from V and 1 base from J; bases unmatched to any gene: 14. The CDR3 sequence is 18 residues long. CDR3 sequence reads: CASTFLRGGEGAKNIQYF. In DNA form, the CDR3 reads TGTGCCAGCACCTTTCTGCGGGGGGGCGAGGGTGCCAAAAACATTCAGTACTTC.

This chain links TRBV5-1 with TRBJ2-3; TRBD1 matches at 8 bases. Germline V lookup: CDR1 SGHRS, CDR2 YFSETQ. V lost 1 base, J lost 2 bases, and 3 bases stayed unmatched. This CDR3 comprises 15 residues. CDR3 region: CASSLSGQDTDTQYF. CDR3 DNA: TGCGCCAGCAGCTTGTCGGGACAGGACACAGATACGCAGTATTTT. Variable domain in full (rest from reference TRBV5-1 and TRBJ2-3): KAGVTQTPRYLIKTRGQQVTLSCSPISGHRSVSWYQQTPGQGLQFLFEYFSETQRNKGNFPGRFSGRQFSNSRSEMNVSTLELGDSALYLCASSLSGQDTDTQYFGPGTRLTVL.

The genes are TRBV6-5 and TRBJ2-7, with D maybe TRBD2 (6 bases). V lost 6 bases and J 4 bases, leaving 19 bases between the germline ends. The germline V gene has CDR1 MNHEY and CDR2 SVGAGI. This CDR3 contains 15 residues. The DNA for the CDR3 is TGTGCCAGCAGCTGGGCGGAGGGGCGCGGATACGAGCAGTACTTC. This sequence encodes CASSWAEGRGYEQYF.

This chain connects TRBV7-2 to TRBJ2-7; D ambiguous. The CDR3 loop spans 15 amino acids. Looked up from germline, CDR1 is SGHTA and CDR2 is FQGNSA. V gave up 1 base and J gave up 1 base, with 11 bases separating them. The CDR3 DNA follows: TGTGCCAGCAGCTTAGTGGAGTGGGTATCCTACGAGCAGTACTTC. It is translated as CASSLVEWVSYEQYF.

V and J are TRBV7-2 and TRBJ1-2; TRBD1 is a possible D gene (5 bases). The CDR3 spans 15 residues. Germline CDR1 and CDR2: SGHTA and FQGNSA. Trimming removed 5 bases at V and 6 bases at J, with 19 bases between. Written as DNA, the CDR3 is TGTGCCAGCAGCCCATTTACGGGGGAAGGAAATGGCTACACCTTC. Translated, it gives CASSPFTGEGNGYTF.

V gene TRBV12-3 or TRBV12-4 combines with J gene TRBJ1-1; D call uncertain. Trimming shortened V by 2 bases and J by 1 base, and 5 bases separated the two germline ends. This CDR3 spans 13 amino acids. This CDR3 reads CASSLRQNTEAFF. CDR3 DNA sequence: TGTGCCAGCAGTTTACGGCAGAACACTGAAGCTTTCTTT.

The chain carries TRBV15 and TRBJ2-7, with 12 bases fitting TRBD2. V lost 3 bases and J lost 5; bases outside the gene matches: 5. This CDR3 is 15 amino acids long. The germline V gene encodes CDR1 LNHNV and CDR2 YYDKDF (reference sequence). This CDR3 is CATSRTSGSPNEQYF. CDR3 nucleotides: TGTGCCACCAGCAGGACTAGCGGGAGCCCCAACGAGCAGTACTTC.

The chain recombines TRBV27 with TRBJ1-2; D unresolved. Deletions cut 8 bases from V and 3 bases from J, with 19 bases between. Germline CDR1 reads MNHEY; CDR2 reads SMNVEV (reference sequence). This CDR3 spans 15 amino acids. CDR3 coding DNA: TGTGCCAGCCCTCAAACCCCTGGAGTACACTATGGCTACACCTTC. Protein sequence: CASPQTPGVHYGYTF.

The rearrangement links TRBV20-1 to TRBJ2-1; a possible D gene is TRBD2 (6 bases). Looked up from germline, CDR1 is DFQATT and CDR2 is SNEGSKA (reference sequence). This CDR3 is 10 amino acids long. V lost 5 bases to trimming and J lost 8 bases, with 7 bases between them. CDR3: CSAGRHEQFF. CDR3 coding DNA: TGCAGTGCTGGGAGGCATGAGCAGTTCTTC.

This clone was seen only once. The chain is built from TRBV5-1 and TRBJ2-5; D gene ambiguous. In germline, CDR1 is SGHRS, CDR2 YFSETQ. The CDR3 is 11 residues long. The germline V and J ends were trimmed by 2 bases and 3 bases, with 2 bases remaining between them. The CDR3 is CASSFEETQYF. As DNA, the CDR3 is TGCGCCAGCAGCTTTGAAGAGACCCAGTACTTC.

The chain couples TRBV27 to TRBJ2-7, with a tentative D call TRBD2 (5 bases). This CDR3 is 13 amino acids long. Deletions cut 4 bases from V and 9 bases from J, with 16 bases between. The germline CDR1 and CDR2 sequences are MNHEY and SMNVEV (reference sequence). The CDR3: CASSSYQRDGQYF. In nucleotides, the CDR3 is TGTGCCAGCAGTTCGTACCAGAGGGATGGGCAGTACTTC.

This clone was counted once. The genes are TRBV27 and TRBJ2-3; D is ambiguous. V was cut by 3 bases and J by 3 bases, with 7 bases left in between. CDR3 length: 13 residues. In germline, CDR1 is MNHEY, CDR2 SMNVEV (reference sequence). The DNA for the CDR3 is TGTGCCAGCAGTTTCCGGGTAACAGATACGCAGTATTTT. Amino acids: CASSFRVTDTQYF.

This rearrangement joins TRBV2 to TRBJ2-7; 10 bases are a match to TRBD2. After removal of 4 bases from V and 3 bases from J, the junction contained 3 bases not matched to a gene. The CDR3 runs 14 residues. Looked up from germline, CDR1 is SNHLY and CDR2 is FYNNEI. The DNA for the CDR3 is TGTGCCAGCAGTGCCCTAGCGGGGGTCTACGAGCAGTACTTC. Protein sequence: CASSALAGVYEQYF.

This chain joins TRBV7-9 and TRBJ1-2; 9 nucleotides agree with TRBD1. J lost 6 bases, V lost 4 bases, and 3 bases had no gene match. CDR3 length: 13 amino acids. CDR1 is SEHNR and CDR2 is FQNEAQ in the germline V gene (reference sequence). CDR3 nucleotides: TGTGCCAGCAGCTACCGACAGGGGGATGGCTACACCTTC. Translating gives CASSYRQGDGYTF.

This chain joins TRBV7-6 and TRBJ1-6; D might be TRBD1 (6 bases). With 5 bases removed from V and 3 bases from J, the gap between germline ends came to 11 bases. Germline V gives CDR1 SGHVS, CDR2 FNYEAQ. There are 15 residues in the CDR3. The CDR3 loop is CASSPGQIYNSPLHF. The CDR3 DNA reads as TGTGCCAGCAGCCCCGGACAGATCTATAATTCACCCCTCCACTTT.

In this sample, this clone is medium-sized (0.01 to 0.1%). The chain employs TRBV6-5 and TRBJ2-3; TRBD2 aligns across 10 bases. V shed 7 bases and J 4 bases; nucleotides not matched to a gene: 8. Germline-derived CDR1 and CDR2 are MNHEY and SVGAGI. The CDR3 runs 15 residues. As DNA, the CDR3 is TGTGCCAGCACTAACGCAGCGGGGGGGGCAGATACGCAGTATTTT. It translates to CASTNAAGGADTQYF.

This clone appeared once. CDR3 sequence: CASSLGHRAGDTQYF. Here the CDR3 DNA reads TGTGCCAGCAGCCTGGGGCACAGGGCGGGAGATACGCAGTATTTT. The chain is built from TRBV11-3 and TRBJ2-3; possible D gene TRBD1, 6 bases. Trimming left V 5 bases short and J 5 bases short, with 17 bases between. The CDR3 has 15 residues. Germline-derived CDR1 and CDR2 are SGHNT and YENEEA.

This sequence joins TRBV14 and TRBJ1-4, with 8 bases fitting TRBD1. This CDR3 region has 16 residues. The ends lost 4 bases at V and 0 bases at J; junction bases unmatched: 4. From germline, CDR1 is SGHDN and CDR2 FVKESK. The CDR3 loop is CASSLRQGPTNEKLFF. For the CDR3, the DNA is TGTGCCAGCAGCCTCCGACAGGGGCCAACTAATGAAAAACTGTTTTTT. Complete variable domain (other parts from reference TRBV14 and TRBJ1-4): EAGVTQFPSHSVIEKGQTVTLRCDPISGHDNLYWYRRVMGKEIKFLLHFVKESKQDESGMPNNRFLAERTGGTYSTLKVQPAELEDSGVYFCASSLRQGPTNEKLFFGSGTQLSVL.

The chain combines TRBV30 with TRBJ2-3; D is unclear. The V and J ends lost 3 bases and 2 bases respectively, with 6 bases between them. There are 12 residues in the CDR3. Germline CDR1 GTSNPN, CDR2 SVGIG (reference sequence). This CDR3 reads CAWRGNTDTQYF. CDR3 nucleotide sequence: TGTGCCTGGAGAGGAAACACAGATACGCAGTATTTT.

The chain is built from TRBV7-8 and TRBJ2-1, with 7 bases fitting TRBD2. CDR3 length: 13 residues. Germline V lookup: CDR1 SGHVS, CDR2 FQNEAQ. V was pared by 9 bases and J by 3 bases, with 5 bases of the junction left unmatched. CDR3 in amino acids: CASLAEFYNEQFF. As DNA, the CDR3 is TGTGCCAGTCTAGCGGAATTCTACAATGAGCAGTTCTTC.

The CDR3 spells CASSYHGREGEGEQYF. CDR3 sequence (DNA): TGTGCCAGCAGTTACCATGGGCGGGAGGGGGAAGGCGAGCAGTACTTC. The rearrangement uses TRBV6-6 and TRBJ2-7; 9 bases are shared with TRBD2. This CDR3 is 16 amino acids long. Germline CDR1 and CDR2: MNHNY and SVGAGI (reference sequence). J lost 6 bases, V lost 2 bases, and 11 bases had no gene match.

V is TRBV2 and J is TRBJ2-3, with 8 bases that match TRBD2. The CDR3 is 15 residues long. The ends lost 6 bases at V and 1 base at J; junction bases unmatched: 6. Germline assignment: CDR1 SNHLY and CDR2 FYNNEI. CDR3: CASRRTSLGTDTQYF. As DNA, the CDR3 is TGTGCCAGCAGAAGGACTAGCCTGGGCACAGATACGCAGTATTTT.

This clone is a singleton in its sample. This chain links TRBV6-5 with TRBJ2-1, with D possibly being TRBD2 (5 bases). Germline CDR1 is MNHEY and CDR2 is SVGAGI. This CDR3 spans 13 amino acids. V was clipped by 0 bases and J by 6 bases, with 6 bases between them. The CDR3 loop reads CASSYSDFNEQFF. CDR3 nucleotide sequence: TGTGCCAGCAGTTACTCGGACTTCAATGAGCAGTTCTTC.

This chain connects TRBV12-5 to TRBJ2-7; 8 bases are a match to TRBD2. The CDR3 loop spans 18 amino acids. Germline V CDR1 and CDR2: LGHNT, FRNRAP. V lost 0 bases to trimming and J lost 0 bases; unmatched junction nucleotides: 10. CDR3 nucleotide sequence: TGTGCTAGTGGTTTGGTAAGACCTAGCGGGTTCTACTCCTACGAGCAGTACTTC. It yields the protein CASGLVRPSGFYSYEQYF.

The chain recombines TRBV18 with TRBJ1-3; D not certain. Looked up from germline, CDR1 is KGHSH and CDR2 is LQKENI. The length of the CDR3 is 15 residues. Trimming took 2 bases from V and 0 from J, leaving 8 bases between them. The CDR3: CASSPNHRSGNTIYF. The CDR3 DNA follows: TGTGCCAGCTCACCAAATCATCGCTCTGGAAACACCATATATTTT.

V usage is TRBV30 and J usage is TRBJ2-4; no clear D. The CDR3 contains 15 residues. Per germline, CDR1 GTSNPN and CDR2 SVGIG (reference sequence). The V and J ends lost 4 bases and 0 bases respectively, with 13 bases between them. The CDR3 bases are TGTGCCTGGACCGGAACACAAAAAGCCAAAAACATTCAGTACTTC. Translated: CAWTGTQKAKNIQYF.

This sequence joins TRBV7-6 and TRBJ2-7, with D possibly matching TRBD1 (6 bases). This CDR3 has 13 residues. V gave up 3 bases and J gave up 0 bases, with 6 bases separating them. Per the germline V gene, CDR1 is SGHVS and CDR2 is FNYEAQ. In DNA form, the CDR3 reads TGTGCCAGCAGCTTGGACAGCTCCTACGAGCAGTACTTC. It codes for CASSLDSSYEQYF.

The chain combines TRBV5-1 with TRBJ1-1, with 7 bases that match TRBD1. The CDR3 is 14 residues long. The V gene end was trimmed by 4 bases and the J gene end by 8 bases; junction bases not matched to a gene: 11. The germline CDR1 and CDR2 sequences are SGHRS and YFSETQ. The CDR3 reads CASSPLQTGVEAFF. In DNA form, the CDR3 reads TGCGCCAGCAGCCCACTTCAAACAGGGGTCGAAGCTTTCTTT. Based on the CDR3 plus reference TRBV5-1 and TRBJ1-1, the full variable domain is KAGVTQTPRYLIKTRGQQVTLSCSPISGHRSVSWYQQTPGQGLQFLFEYFSETQRNKGNFPGRFSGRQFSNSRSEMNVSTLELGDSALYLCASSPLQTGVEAFFGQGTRLTVV.

The genes are TRBV15 and TRBJ1-3; D is uncertain. The CDR3 sequence is 17 residues long. CDR1 and CDR2 from the germline V gene are LNHNV and YYDKDF (reference sequence). Trimming stripped 1 base from V and 2 bases from J, with 15 bases between. CDR3 loop: CATSRAYHETAGNTIYF. The CDR3 coding sequence is TGTGCCACCAGCAGAGCCTACCATGAAACGGCTGGAAACACCATATATTTT.